Described below is a single T cell receptor (beta chain) sequence and its context. The data stem from a study of T cell changes during pregnancy in multiple sclerosis. This CDR3 is built from 14 residues. Germline V gene sequence: CDR1 SGHDT, CDR2 YYEEEE. Trimming stripped 1 base from V and 4 bases from J, with 6 bases between. The table came from immunoSEQ multiplex PCR; TCRdb's copy has only in-frame clones and leaves some out. The data contain 40,000 to 55,000 clones, more than 85% of them singletons. The source was CD8+ T cells from peripheral blood mononuclear cells, collected in the second trimester of pregnancy. This receptor was taken from a female donor with multiple sclerosis, enrolled in a pregnancy study. The chain is built from TRBV5-6 and TRBJ1-6; D gene ambiguous. CDR3 DNA sequence: TGTGCCAGCAGCTTGAGCGGTTATAATTCACCCCTCCACTTT. Translated, it gives CASSLSGYNSPLHF.